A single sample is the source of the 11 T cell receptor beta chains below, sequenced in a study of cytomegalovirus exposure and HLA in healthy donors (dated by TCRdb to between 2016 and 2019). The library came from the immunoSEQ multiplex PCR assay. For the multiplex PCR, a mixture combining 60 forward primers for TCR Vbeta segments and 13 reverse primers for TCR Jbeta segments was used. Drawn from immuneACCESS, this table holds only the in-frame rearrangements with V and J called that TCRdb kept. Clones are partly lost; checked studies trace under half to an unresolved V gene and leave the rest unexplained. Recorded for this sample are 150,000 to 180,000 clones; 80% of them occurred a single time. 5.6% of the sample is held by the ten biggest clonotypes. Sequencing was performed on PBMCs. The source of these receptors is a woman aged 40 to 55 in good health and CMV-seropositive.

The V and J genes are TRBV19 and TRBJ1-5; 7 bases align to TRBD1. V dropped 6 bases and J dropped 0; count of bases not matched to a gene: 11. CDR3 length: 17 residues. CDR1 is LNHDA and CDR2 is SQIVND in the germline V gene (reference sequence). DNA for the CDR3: TGTGCCAGTAGCAACGGTATCAGGGGGTATAGCAATCAGCCCCAGCATTTT. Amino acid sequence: CASSNGIRGYSNQPQHF.

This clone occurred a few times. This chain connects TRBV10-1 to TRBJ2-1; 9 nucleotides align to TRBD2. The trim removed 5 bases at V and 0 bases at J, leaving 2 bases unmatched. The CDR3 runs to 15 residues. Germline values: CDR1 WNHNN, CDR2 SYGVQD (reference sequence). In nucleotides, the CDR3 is TGCGCCAGCAGTCCGGGACTAGCCTCCTACAATGAGCAGTTCTTC. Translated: CASSPGLASYNEQFF.

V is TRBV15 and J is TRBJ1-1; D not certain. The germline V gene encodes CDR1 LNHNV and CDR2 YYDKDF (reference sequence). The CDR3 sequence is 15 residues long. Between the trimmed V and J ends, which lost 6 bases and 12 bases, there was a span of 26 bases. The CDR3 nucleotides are TGTGCCACCAGAAAACCACACCCGGCCGGAGGCAACCCTTTCTTT. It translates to CATRKPHPAGGNPFF.

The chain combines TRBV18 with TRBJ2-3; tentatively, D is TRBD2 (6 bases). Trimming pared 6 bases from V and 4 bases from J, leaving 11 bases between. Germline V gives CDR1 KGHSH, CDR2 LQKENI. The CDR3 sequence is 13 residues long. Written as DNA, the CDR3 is TGTGCCAGCTCTCGGAGGGAGGCAGATACGCAGTATTTT. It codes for CASSRREADTQYF.

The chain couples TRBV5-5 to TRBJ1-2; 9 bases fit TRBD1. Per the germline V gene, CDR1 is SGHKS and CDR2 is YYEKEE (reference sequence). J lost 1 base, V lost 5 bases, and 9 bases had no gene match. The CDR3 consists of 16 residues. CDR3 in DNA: TGTGCCAGCAGACAAGCACCGGGACAGGGTAACTATGGCTACACCTTC. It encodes CASRQAPGQGNYGYTF.

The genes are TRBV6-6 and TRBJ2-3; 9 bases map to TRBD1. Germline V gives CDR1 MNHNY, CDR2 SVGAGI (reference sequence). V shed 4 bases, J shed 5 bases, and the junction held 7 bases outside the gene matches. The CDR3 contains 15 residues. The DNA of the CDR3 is TGTGCCAGCAGTTCACAGGGGGCGTATGGAGATACGCAGTATTTT. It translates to CASSSQGAYGDTQYF.

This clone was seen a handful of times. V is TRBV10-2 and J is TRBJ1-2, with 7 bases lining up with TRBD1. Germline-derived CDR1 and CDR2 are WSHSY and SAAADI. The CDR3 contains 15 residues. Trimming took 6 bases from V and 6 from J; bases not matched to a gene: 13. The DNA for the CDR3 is TGCGCCAGCAGCTTCACCCGGACAGGCCTCGATGGCTACACCTTC. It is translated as CASSFTRTGLDGYTF.

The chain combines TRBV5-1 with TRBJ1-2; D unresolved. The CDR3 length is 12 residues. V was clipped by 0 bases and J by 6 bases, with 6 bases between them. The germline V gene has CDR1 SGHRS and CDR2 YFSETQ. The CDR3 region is CASSLVGDGYTF. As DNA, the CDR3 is TGCGCCAGCAGCTTGGTAGGAGATGGCTACACCTTC.

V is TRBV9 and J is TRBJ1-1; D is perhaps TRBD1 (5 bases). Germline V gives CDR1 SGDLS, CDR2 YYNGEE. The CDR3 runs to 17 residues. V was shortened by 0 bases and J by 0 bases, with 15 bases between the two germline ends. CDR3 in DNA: TGTGCCAGCAGCGTAGCGGGGGAGATCTGGATGAACACTGAAGCTTTCTTT. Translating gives CASSVAGEIWMNTEAFF.

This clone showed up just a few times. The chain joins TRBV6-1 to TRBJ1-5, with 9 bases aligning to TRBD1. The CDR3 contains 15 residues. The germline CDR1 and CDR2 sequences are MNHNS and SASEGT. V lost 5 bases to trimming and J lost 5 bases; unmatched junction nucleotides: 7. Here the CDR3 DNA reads TGTGCCAGCAGTCCGGACAGGGGACTCTATCAGCCCCAGCATTTT. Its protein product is CASSPDRGLYQPQHF.

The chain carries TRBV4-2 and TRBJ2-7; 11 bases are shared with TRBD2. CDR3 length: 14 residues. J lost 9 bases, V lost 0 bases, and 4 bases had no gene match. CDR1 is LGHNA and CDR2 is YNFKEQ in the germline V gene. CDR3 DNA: TGTGCCAGCAGCCAAGACGGGACTAGCGGAAGGCAGTACTTC. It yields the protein CASSQDGTSGRQYF.